This TCR beta chain emerged from a study of T cells in Graves' hyperthyroidism and ophthalmopathy. Stable hyperthyroidism: no ophthalmopathy progression over 18 months of follow-up. Researchers barred patients who had uncontrolled infection, other autoimmune disease, pregnancy or lactation. Fresh 10 ml peripheral blood yielded PBMCs. The CDR3 regions of TCR beta were amplified from RNA transcripts. During a first-round RT-PCR of the TCR CDR3, the HTBI primer set was used. TCRdb passed the multiplex PCR reads through MiXCR, listing each CDR3 protein once. The sample consists of some 720,000 distinct CDR3 sequences, about 16% of them appearing once. The CDR3 runs to 18 residues. Germline CDR1 reads MDHEN; CDR2 reads SYDVKM. With 6 bases clipped from V and 0 bases from J, the junction kept 11 bases outside the gene matches. The study's findings and limits: In the blood, most expanded thyroid clonotypes above 0.001 appeared as well.

This clonotype was picked up many times. Its antigen is currently unknown. The chain uses TRBV28 and TRBJ1-2; 12 bases agree with TRBD1. Sample: blood. This receptor was identified in a man aged 18-30 years with Graves' hyperthyroidism. The CDR3 DNA follows: TGTGCCAGCAGGCCACCCCCGGGACAGGGGGCTACTAACTATGGCTACACCTTC. This gives the protein CASRPPPGQGATNYGYTF.